The sequence of this T cell receptor beta chain was determined in a study of blood T cells in healthy people across ages. Study context: About one barcoded beta molecule per two T cells came from capture by template switching.

Points on this clonotype: Its antigen is undetermined.

Then a second PCR, running about 6 to 11 cycles, was carried out with a sample-barcoded 5' primer and a J-beta primer mix. Each cDNA was tagged by a template-switch adaptor containing 12 random nucleotides. TCRdb used MiXCR to reprocess the 5' RACE reads, holding one entry per CDR3 protein. The sample contains some 880,000 distinct CDR3 sequences, 36% of which appear only once. General observations from the study: Compared with aged donors, long-lived donors showed fewer expanded clones, suggesting selection. Observed TCR beta diversity showed a strong correlation with the percentage of naive T cells as measured by flow cytometry.

Material for sequencing was blood. This clonotype originated in a man aged 18 to 30 in good health.

CDR3 sequence: CASSETTSTDTQYF. For the CDR3, the DNA is TGTGCCAGCAGCGAAACGACTAGCACAGATACGCAGTATTTT. This chain connects TRBV7-9 to TRBJ2-3; D unresolved. This CDR3 is built from 14 residues. Germline CDR1 SEHNR, CDR2 FQNEAQ (reference sequence). The V gene lost 5 bases and the J gene lost 0 bases, with 9 bases spanning the gap.